This TCR beta chain is drawn from a study of early T cells in non-severe SARS-CoV-2 infection. Background on the study: The authors sequenced bulk RNA from unsorted whole blood, leaving chains unpaired. Study-wide results and limits: Matches to VDJdb favored anti-spike CD8 responses and missed private and CD4 specificities.

Comment on this clonotype: Its antigen remains unknown.

Unique molecular identifiers were attached to individual cDNA molecules. TCRdb redid the calling of the 5' RACE reads with MiXCR, one entry per CDR3 protein. The data contain around 65,000 distinct CDR3 sequences, roughly 12% of them singletons. Germline values: CDR1 SGHTA, CDR2 FQGNSA. The V segment lost 0 bases and the J segment 2 bases; nucleotides outside the gene matches: 10. The CDR3 runs 18 residues. This sequence originates from an adult who was a healthcare worker with PCR-confirmed SARS-CoV-2 infection or an uninfected control (not recorded which). The sequenced sample was whole blood, obtained at baseline. The chain combines TRBV7-2 with TRBJ2-1; 7 bases are a match to TRBD2. The CDR3 region is CASSLAGMGLRTYNEQFF. The CDR3 DNA reads as TGTGCCAGCAGCTTAGCGGGTATGGGACTACGGACCTACAATGAGCAGTTCTTC.